This TCR beta chain was captured by sequencing in a study of T cell responses to AZD1222 COVID-19 vaccine (dated by TCRdb to 2020 to 2022). The study in broad terms: AZD1222 recipients whose second dose came at about 4 weeks and those whose second dose came at about 12 weeks were combined into one group, since spike-specific TCR depth and breadth did not differ between the two schedules. Trial participants were enrolled by age into 18-55, 56-69 and 70-plus year subgroups, with roughly 160, 29 and 62 TCR-sequenced participants respectively. A total of 230 to 250 trial participants underwent TCR sequencing, of whom 200 to 220 received two doses of AZD1222 and roughly 25 received two doses of the MenACWY control vaccine.

The paper as a whole reports these results and caveats: In the small 56-69-year group, the increase in depth fell short of significance, most likely because of low power. Conclusions about previously exposed vaccinees were limited because only a handful of AZD1222 recipients were SARS-CoV-2 seropositive at baseline. Participants were mostly white British, with more females than males. The authors suggested clonal diversity may have been underestimated. The vaccine-associated CD4 TCRs covered the entire spike protein, and the dominant responses fell in regions 160-218 and 743-854. After two AZD1222 doses, both the breadth and the depth of spike-specific TCRs were significantly higher than at day 0 and than in MenACWY recipients. Reportedly, close to half of the unique spike-specific TCRs recognized epitopes lying outside the regions that are mutated in the B.1.351 and B.1.1.7 variants. Because no samples from the day 14 peak response were available, repertoires could be characterized only after the peak T cell response.

A word on this clone: The antigen it recognizes is unknown. No qualities accompany the bases; no much larger clone lies one base away.

The CDR3 regions of human TCRbeta chains were subjected to immunosequencing. In the original analysis: TCRs in the repertoires were compared against a reference library of SARS-CoV-2-specific TCRs that had been generated with the MIRA antigen-specificity platform. Breadth meant the fraction of unique TCRs that were SARS-CoV-2-associated, whereas depth meant the fraction of total T cells that were SARS-CoV-2-associated. Each spike-specific TCR was assigned to its reactive spike region and to a CD4 or CD8 class using the MIRA data. Log10-transformed breadth and depth values were compared by one-way ANOVA with Sidak's multiple comparisons tests. This is the immuneACCESS table as TCRdb keeps it, with only in-frame sequences that have V and J called. A part of the clones is gone; compared with another copy, unresolved V genes explain less than half, and the rest is unexplained. V and J calls and clone size are given by that table; D and trimming were obtained from the DNA. This sample has nearly 80,000 clones in its table, and 80% of those were observed once. The ten largest clones add up to around 20% of the sample.

The CDR3 contains 13 residues, cysteine and phenylalanine counted. Only CDR3 DNA remains: 39 bases, in frame from the first base. The germline V gene specifies SGDLS as CDR1 and YYNGEE as CDR2. V ends up 4 bases short and J 8 bases short, with an unmatched junction base count of 7. The time point label for this specimen denotes: baseline before first vaccination. Samples from vaccinated people were obtained from the UK trials COV001 and COV002, which included a single-blind randomized controlled phase 2/3 trial of AZD1222 (ChAdOx1 nCoV-19) in healthy adults. For TCRbeta chain sequencing, PBMC samples were collected from trial participants at day 0 and at day 28 after the second dose.

This receptor was identified in an adult in good health. The chain couples TRBV9 to TRBJ1-2; TRBD1 aligns with 8 central bases. This specimen was peripheral blood, taken on day 0 of AZD1222 vaccination. The CDR3 region has the sequence CASSRTGSYGYTF. The DNA is as follows: TGTGCCAGCAGCCGGACAGGGAGCTACGGCTACACCTTC.